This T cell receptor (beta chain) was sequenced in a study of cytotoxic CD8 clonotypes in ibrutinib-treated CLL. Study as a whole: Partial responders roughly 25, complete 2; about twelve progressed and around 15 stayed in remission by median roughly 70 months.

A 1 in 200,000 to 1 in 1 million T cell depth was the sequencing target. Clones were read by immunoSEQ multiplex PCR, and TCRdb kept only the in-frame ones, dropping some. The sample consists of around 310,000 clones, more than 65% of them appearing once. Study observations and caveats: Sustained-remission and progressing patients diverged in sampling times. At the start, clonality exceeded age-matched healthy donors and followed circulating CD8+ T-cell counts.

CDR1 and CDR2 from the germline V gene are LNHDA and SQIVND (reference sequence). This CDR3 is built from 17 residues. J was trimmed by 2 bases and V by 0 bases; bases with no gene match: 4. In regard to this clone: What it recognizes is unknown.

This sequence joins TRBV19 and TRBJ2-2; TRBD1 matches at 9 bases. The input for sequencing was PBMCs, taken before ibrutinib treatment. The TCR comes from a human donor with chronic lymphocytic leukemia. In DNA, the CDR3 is TGTGCCAGTAGTATAGATGGGACAGGGACAAACACCGGGGAGCTGTTTTTT. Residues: CASSIDGTGTNTGELFF.